The TCR beta chain described here comes from a study of human T cells and chemical hapten exposure. As for the study in general: Scalp application of diphenylcyclopropenone was performed weekly in patients across the entire approximately 24-week study. Patch tests of 0.01% DPC on the upper back were read at 6 days.

This clonotype has at least ten counts. Stated time point: pre-sensitization, week 0. Treatment described: therapeutic diphenylcyclopropenone sensitization with weekly scalp DPC. Total RNA extraction was carried out from unfractionated whole blood. TCRdb itself ran the RACE reads through MiXCR, one entry per CDR3 protein. Here the sample spans almost 35,000 distinct CDR3 sequences, 10% to 13% being singletons. The germline V gene has CDR1 DFQATT and CDR2 SNEGSKA (reference sequence). The CDR3 is made up of 13 amino acids. V was cut by 5 bases and J by 10 bases, with 19 bases left in between. The clonotype originates from a man between 50 and 59 years old with alopecia areata. Some clones in this sample may be carry-over from other donors' samples. The V gene is TRBV20-1, the J gene TRBJ2-3, with D tentatively TRBD1 (7 bases). This specimen consisted of whole blood, obtained in connection with sensitization to the hapten diphenylcyclopropenone (DPC). The CDR3 nucleotides are TGCAGTGCTCGCCTTACAGGGGAGGATCCGCAGTATTTT. It encodes CSARLTGEDPQYF.